The 14 T cell receptor beta chains in this list originate from one sample, sequenced in a study of tumor and adjacent non-tumor tissue in lung cancer. No cell sorting was done before RNA was extracted from the tissue. More than 3 cm separated this lung sample from the edge of the tumor. Three rounds of nested PCR, following a modified ARM-PCR protocol, produced the TCRbeta library. Each CDR3 protein gets one entry after TCRdb re-called the multiplex PCR reads with MiXCR. This table has about 110,000 distinct CDR3 sequences, 60% to 70% appearing once. The sequencing input was distant non-tumor lung tissue. These TCRs come from a man in his fifties or sixties with non-small cell lung cancer.

In regard to this clonotype: A much larger clone lies a single base off, so this may be a read error. V and J are TRBV28 and TRBJ1-3; D ambiguous. Germline CDR1 MDHEN, CDR2 SYDVKM. This CDR3 is built from 15 residues. The CDR3 DNA follows: TGTGCCAGCAGTTTAGACGGACTAACTGGAGACACCATATATTTT. Its translation: CASSLDGLTGDTIYF.

This clonotype was counted many times. This chain uses TRBV20-1 with TRBJ1-5; a weak D match, TRBD1 (5 bases). V gave up 3 bases and J gave up 6 bases, with 9 bases separating them. The germline CDR1 and CDR2 sequences are DFQATT and SNEGSKA (reference sequence). The CDR3 consists of 12 residues. The CDR3 coding sequence is TGCAGTGCTAGCGGTGGGGGTCAGCCCCAGCATTTT. Translation: CSASGGGQPQHF.

The chain couples TRBV10-3 to TRBJ1-4; 10 nucleotides match TRBD1. This CDR3 comprises 19 residues. With V trimmed by 6 bases and J by 0 bases, 13 bases remained unmatched. From germline, CDR1 is ENHRY and CDR2 SYGVKD. The CDR3 DNA sequence: TGTGCCATCAGAGACTTCCCAGGACAGGGGGGTGCAACTAATGAAAAACTGTTTTTT. Translating it yields CAIRDFPGQGGATNEKLFF.

Concerning this clonotype itself: A read error is possible here, since a much larger clone lies one base away. V usage is TRBV7-9 and J usage is TRBJ2-3, with D perhaps assigned TRBD1 or TRBD2 (5 bases each). The CDR3 sequence is 15 residues long. Germline CDR1 reads SEHNR; CDR2 reads FQNEAQ (reference sequence). CDR3 sequence: CTSRRDGLGTDTQYF. For the CDR3, the DNA is TGTACCAGCAGAAGGGACGGCCTTGGCACAGATACGCAGTATTTT.

Turning to this clonotype: One base away lies a much larger clone, so this may be a sequencing read error. The V call is TRBV28, the J call TRBJ2-3; D remains unclear. The V and J ends lost 6 bases and 1 base respectively, with 14 bases between them. The CDR3 is 15 amino acids. Germline assignment: CDR1 MDHEN and CDR2 SYDVKM. CDR3 in DNA: TGTGCCAGCAGAACCAGAAACCAATGCACAGATACGCAGTATTTT. This codes for CASRTRNQCTDTQYF.

The chain carries TRBV10-2 and TRBJ2-2; D is ambiguous. CDR1 and CDR2 from the germline V gene are WSHSY and SAAADI. The CDR3 has 15 amino acids. V gave up 5 bases and J gave up 0 bases, with 10 bases separating them. CDR3 sequence reads: CASSRHGPNTGELFF. DNA for the CDR3: TGCGCCAGCAGTAGACATGGGCCGAACACCGGGGAGCTGTTTTTT.

In its sample, this clonotype was seen a few times. No conserved phenylalanine or tryptophan ends this CDR3, so it is likely a read error. The chain recombines TRBV5-6 with TRBJ1-2; possible D gene TRBD1, 6 bases. V lost 4 bases and J 4 bases, leaving 11 bases between the germline ends. The CDR3 has 13 residues. Germline values: CDR1 SGHDT, CDR2 YYEEEE. CDR3 sequence reads: CASSLQGSYGYTL. The CDR3 DNA reads TGTGCCAGCAGCCTACAGGGCAGCTATGGCTACACCTTA.

This clonotype turned up a few times. The chain carries TRBV11-3 and TRBJ2-5; no reliable D call. Germline-derived CDR1 and CDR2 are SGHNT and YENEEA. The CDR3 consists of 12 residues. In DNA form, the CDR3 reads TGTGCGAGCCAGACGAGCCAAGAGACCCAGTACTTC. It yields the protein CASQTSQETQYF.

Points on this clonotype: Sequence at one end of the junction differs from germline and may be a read error. V gene TRBV7-9 combines with J gene TRBJ2-7; the match to TRBD2 covers 13 bases. The CDR3 spans 16 residues. Germline CDR1 is SEHNR and CDR2 is FQNEAQ (reference sequence). DNA for the CDR3: TGTGCCAGCGGCTTAGAAGGGACTAGCGGGGTGAGCGAGGAGTACTTC. Translating gives CASGLEGTSGVSEEYF.

In the case of this clonotype: A much larger clonotype is one base distant, so this may be a read error. The rearrangement uses TRBV5-4 and TRBJ2-3; 7 bases fit TRBD2. The CDR3 covers 16 residues. Germline loops: CDR1 SGHNT, CDR2 YYREEE (reference sequence). V was clipped by 0 bases and J by 3 bases; unmatched bases: 7. In nucleotides, the CDR3 is TGTGCCAGCAGCTTGGGACGCGGGAGCCAAACAGATACGCAGTATTTT. Its translation is CASSLGRGSQTDTQYF.

This clonotype was seen at least ten times. The V gene is TRBV12-3 or TRBV12-4, the J gene TRBJ2-1, with a tentative D call TRBD1 (6 bases). V was clipped by 1 base and J by 3 bases, with 16 bases between them. This CDR3 contains 17 residues. The CDR3 is CASSLGRTEGGYNEQFF. In DNA form, the CDR3 reads TGTGCCAGCAGTTTAGGGCGGACAGAGGGTGGCTACAATGAGCAGTTCTTC.

Of note for this clonotype: A read error may account for a junction end that differs from germline. The rearrangement joins TRBV7-9 to TRBJ2-7, with 8 bases fitting TRBD1. The CDR3 consists of 13 residues. Per the germline V gene, CDR1 is SEHNR and CDR2 is FQNEAQ (reference sequence). The CDR3 bases are TGTGCCAGCAGCTTAGGACAGGGGAACGATCAGTACTTC. This translates into CASSLGQGNDQYF.

The chain employs TRBV29-1 and TRBJ2-3, with D possibly TRBD1 on 6 matching bases. With the DNA end fitting TRBJ1-5 better, the J assignment may be wrong. Germline V CDR1 and CDR2: SQVTM, ANQGSEA. The CDR3 is 13 residues long. As DNA, the CDR3 is TGCAGCGGCGGAGGGGGTGACACAGATACGCAGCATTTT. Translated, it gives CSGGGGDTDTQHF.

This sequence joins TRBV28 and TRBJ2-3; 9 bases fit TRBD2. J lost 1 base, V lost 6 bases, and 5 bases had no gene match. Germline CDR1 and CDR2: MDHEN and SYDVKM. This CDR3 has 15 amino acids. CDR3 bases: TGTGCCAGCAGCGACCAGCGGGGGGGCACAGATACGCAGTATTTT. It codes for CASSDQRGGTDTQYF.